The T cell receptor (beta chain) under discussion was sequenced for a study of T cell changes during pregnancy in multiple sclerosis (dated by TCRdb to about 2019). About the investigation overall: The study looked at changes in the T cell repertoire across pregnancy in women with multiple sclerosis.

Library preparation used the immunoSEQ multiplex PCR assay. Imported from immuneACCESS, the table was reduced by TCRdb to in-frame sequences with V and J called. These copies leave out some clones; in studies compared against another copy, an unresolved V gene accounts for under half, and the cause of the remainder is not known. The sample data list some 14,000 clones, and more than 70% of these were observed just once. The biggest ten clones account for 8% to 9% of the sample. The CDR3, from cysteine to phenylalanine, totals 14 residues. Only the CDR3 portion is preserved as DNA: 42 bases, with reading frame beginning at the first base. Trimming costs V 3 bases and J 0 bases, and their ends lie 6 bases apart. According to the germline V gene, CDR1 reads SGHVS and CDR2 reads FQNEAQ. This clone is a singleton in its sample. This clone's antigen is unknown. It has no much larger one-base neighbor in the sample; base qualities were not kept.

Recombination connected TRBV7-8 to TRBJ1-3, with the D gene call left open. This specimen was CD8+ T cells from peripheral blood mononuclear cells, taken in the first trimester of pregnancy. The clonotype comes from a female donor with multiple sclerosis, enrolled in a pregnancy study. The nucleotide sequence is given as TGTGCCAGCAGCTTCAGCGCCTCTGGAAACACCATATATTTT. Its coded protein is CASSFSASGNTIYF.